What follows are 32 T cell receptor beta chains derived from one specimen sequenced in a study of control samples from healthy donors and cancer patients. Generated by immunoSEQ multiplex PCR, the TCRdb table keeps only in-frame clones and is missing some. Among 95,000 to 100,000 clones, roughly four fifths were seen once, and the ten largest hold roughly 2%. The sample comprised blood. These receptors originate from a man aged 55 to 70 in good health.

This chain uses TRBV28 with TRBJ2-7, with D perhaps given as TRBD1 or TRBD2 (5 bases each). The germline gives CDR1 MDHEN, CDR2 SYDVKM. Trimming took off 2 bases at V and 6 bases at J, with 11 bases between the two ends. The CDR3 runs to 13 residues. Here the CDR3 reads CASSLVRGGEQYF. The CDR3 DNA reads as TGTGCCAGCAGTTTAGTGAGGGGTGGCGAGCAGTACTTC.

The gene calls are TRBV5-1 and TRBJ2-3; TRBD1 is a possible D gene (6 bases). CDR3 length equals 16 residues. The V end was cut by 0 bases, the J end by 3 bases, with 14 bases between. The germline gives CDR1 SGHRS, CDR2 YFSETQ. The CDR3 protein is CASSLEAGVFTDTQYF. The CDR3 bases are TGCGCCAGCAGCTTGGAGGCAGGGGTATTTACAGATACGCAGTATTTT.

This chain uses TRBV11-3 with TRBJ2-5; D uncertain. The length of the CDR3 is 15 residues. Looked up from germline, CDR1 is SGHNT and CDR2 is YENEEA. V was shortened by 6 bases and J by 4 bases, with 18 bases between the two germline ends. This chain's CDR3 is CASSLNPSAGETQYF. The CDR3 bases are TGTGCCAGCAGTTTAAACCCCTCGGCAGGAGAGACCCAGTACTTC.

This clone was recorded once. The genes are TRBV2 and TRBJ2-2; a possible D gene is TRBD2 (6 bases). The CDR3 runs to 15 residues. With 5 bases removed from V and 2 bases from J, the gap between germline ends came to 12 bases. CDR1 SNHLY and CDR2 FYNNEI come from the germline V gene. The CDR3 DNA is TGTGCCAGCAGTCCTTGGGGGGACAACACCGGGGAGCTGTTTTTT. Translation gives CASSPWGDNTGELFF.

The CDR3 loop is CASTLAGLRNEQFF. CDR3 in DNA: TGTGCCAGCACTCTAGCGGGCTTAAGGAATGAGCAGTTCTTC. This chain connects TRBV6-5 to TRBJ2-1, with TRBD2 matching 8 bases. Per the germline V gene, CDR1 is MNHEY and CDR2 is SVGAGI. V lost 7 bases, J lost 7 bases, and 9 bases stayed unmatched. The CDR3 has 14 amino acids.

This clone was recorded only once. This chain links TRBV6-6 with TRBJ1-4; tentatively, D is TRBD1 (6 bases). V was trimmed by 0 bases and J by 6 bases, leaving 11 bases between them. The germline gives CDR1 MNHNY, CDR2 SVGAGI (reference sequence). CDR3 size: 15 residues. CDR3 nucleotides: TGTGCCAGCAGTTACTCGAAGGGGGTCGATGAAAAACTGTTTTTT. Amino acids: CASSYSKGVDEKLFF.

CDR3: CASTGGGTDTQYF. CDR3 nucleotides: TGTGCCAGCACCGGGGGAGGGACAGATACGCAGTATTTT. This rearrangement joins TRBV9 to TRBJ2-3, with 7 bases identical to TRBD2. The germline V gene has CDR1 SGDLS and CDR2 YYNGEE. The CDR3 covers 13 residues. V was clipped by 6 bases and J by 3 bases; unmatched bases: 4.

This chain joins TRBV30 and TRBJ2-5; TRBD2 is a possible D gene (6 bases). Trimming shortened V by 5 bases and J by 2 bases, and 12 bases separated the two germline ends. Germline V gene data show CDR1 as GTSNPN and CDR2 as SVGIG (reference sequence). The length of the CDR3 is 13 residues. The CDR3, as DNA: TGTGCCTGGGCCCGGGACTTACAAGAGACCCAGTACTTC. It specifies CAWARDLQETQYF.

This chain uses TRBV20-1 with TRBJ1-3; unclear D gene. Trimming removed 5 bases at V and 9 bases at J, with 11 bases between. CDR3 size: 11 residues. Germline CDR1 is DFQATT and CDR2 is SNEGSKA (reference sequence). As DNA, the CDR3 is TGCAGTGCTCCGCTCCATGGCACCATATATTTT. Residues: CSAPLHGTIYF.

J is TRBJ1-6 and V is TRBV19, with D maybe TRBD1 (5 bases). In germline, CDR1 is LNHDA, CDR2 SQIVND (reference sequence). CDR3 size: 17 residues. With 6 bases removed from V and 0 bases from J, the gap between germline ends came to 15 bases. The CDR3 region is CASRGTGQSSYNSPLHF. The CDR3 nucleotides read TGTGCCAGTAGAGGTACGGGGCAAAGCTCCTATAATTCACCCCTCCACTTT.

In this sample, this clone turned up once. The CDR3 region has the DNA TGCGCCAGCAGCCAAGAAGGGGGAACAGGGGGCAATGAGCAGTTCTTC. Translating it yields CASSQEGGTGGNEQFF. This chain joins TRBV4-1 and TRBJ2-1, with 8 bases aligning to TRBD1. Germline values: CDR1 MGHRA, CDR2 YSYEKL. The CDR3 covers 16 residues. With V trimmed by 0 bases and J by 6 bases, 7 bases remained unmatched.

As to this clone: Other DNA sequences in the same sample also yield this CDR3. The chain is built from TRBV12-3 or TRBV12-4 and TRBJ1-1; 7 nucleotides agree with TRBD1. V lost 2 bases and J lost 5; bases outside the gene matches: 2. The CDR3 is 13 amino acids. This chain's CDR3 is CASSLYRGTEAFF. DNA for the CDR3: TGTGCCAGCAGTTTATACAGGGGTACTGAAGCTTTCTTT.

V is TRBV18 and J is TRBJ2-1; 13 nucleotides agree with TRBD2. The CDR3 totals 17 residues. With V trimmed by 3 bases and J by 4 bases, 6 bases remained unmatched. In germline, CDR1 is KGHSH, CDR2 LQKENI. This CDR3 reads CASSPVRTSGGYNEQFF. In DNA, the CDR3 is TGTGCCAGCTCACCGGTCCGGACTAGCGGGGGTTACAATGAGCAGTTCTTC.

V gene TRBV5-4 combines with J gene TRBJ2-1; TRBD2 agrees at 11 bases. V dropped 4 bases and J dropped 3; count of bases not matched to a gene: 6. This CDR3 spans 16 amino acids. CDR1 SGHNT and CDR2 YYREEE come from the germline V gene (reference sequence). The CDR3 reads CASSRSTSGVYNEQFF. In DNA, the CDR3 is TGTGCCAGCAGCCGCTCGACTAGCGGGGTCTACAATGAGCAGTTCTTC. Drawing the rest from reference TRBV5-4 and TRBJ2-1, the complete variable domain is ETGVTQSPTHLIKTRGQQVTLRCSSQSGHNTVSWYQQALGQGPQFIFQYYREEENGRGNFPPRFSGLQFPNYSSELNVNALELDDSALYLCASSRSTSGVYNEQFFGPGTRLTVL.

This chain connects TRBV27 to TRBJ2-3; D not resolved. This CDR3 spans 11 amino acids. Germline V gives CDR1 MNHEY, CDR2 SMNVEV (reference sequence). V was trimmed by 3 bases and J by 6 bases, leaving 4 bases between them. CDR3 sequence (DNA): TGTGCCAGCAGTTTCGGTGATACGCAGTATTTT. Protein: CASSFGDTQYF.

This chain joins TRBV11-2 and TRBJ1-2; perhaps TRBD1 as D (6 bases). The CDR3 is made up of 14 amino acids. Looked up from germline, CDR1 is SGHAT and CDR2 is FQNNGV. The V end lost 0 bases, the J end lost 6 bases, and 11 bases lay between the germline ends. The CDR3, as DNA: TGTGCCAGCAGCTTAGATGGCCAGGGGAATGGCTACACCTTC. This sequence encodes CASSLDGQGNGYTF.

The CDR3 loop is CASSYLGTGSDEQYF. Written as DNA, the CDR3 is TGTGCCAGCAGTTACCTCGGGACAGGCTCTGACGAGCAGTACTTC. The gene calls are TRBV11-1 and TRBJ2-7; 8 nucleotides line up with TRBD1. From germline, CDR1 is SGHAT and CDR2 FQDESV (reference sequence). The CDR3 has 15 amino acids. J gave up 5 bases and V 6 bases, and 12 bases lay outside the gene matches.

This chain uses TRBV5-1 with TRBJ1-3; weak D call: TRBD1 (6 bases). With 4 bases removed from V and 0 bases from J, the gap between germline ends came to 8 bases. This CDR3 region has 14 residues. From germline, CDR1 is SGHRS and CDR2 YFSETQ. The CDR3 nucleotides are TGCGCCAGCAGCGAAGGGGGCTCTGGAAACACCATATATTTT. Amino acid sequence: CASSEGGSGNTIYF.

V usage is TRBV19 and J usage is TRBJ2-7; no clear D gene. V was shortened by 2 bases and J by 3 bases, with 11 bases between the two germline ends. This CDR3 has 14 amino acids. Germline CDR1 reads LNHDA; CDR2 reads SQIVND (reference sequence). The CDR3 protein is CASSIYGGNYEQYF. CDR3 in DNA: TGTGCCAGTAGTATATACGGCGGTAACTACGAGCAGTACTTC.

The chain has TRBV19 and TRBJ1-5; the D gene is possibly TRBD1 (6 bases). CDR1 LNHDA and CDR2 SQIVND come from the germline V gene (reference sequence). Trimming cost V 7 bases and J 7 bases, with 14 bases left between them. The CDR3 spans 13 residues. The CDR3 nucleotides read TGTGCCAGTACTAATACAGGGAGCCAGCCCCAGCATTTT. Amino acids: CASTNTGSQPQHF.

The rearrangement links TRBV13 to TRBJ2-3; D possibly matches TRBD1 or TRBD2 (7 bases each). Trimming shortened V by 2 bases and J by 6 bases, and 15 bases separated the two germline ends. This CDR3 comprises 15 residues. Per the germline V gene, CDR1 is PRHDT and CDR2 is FYEKMQ (reference sequence). The chain's CDR3 is CASSLIVQGGDTQYF. DNA for the CDR3: TGTGCCAGCAGCTTAATTGTGCAGGGGGGGGATACGCAGTATTTT.

The rearrangement links TRBV6-1 to TRBJ2-7; unclear D gene. V was shortened by 1 base and J by 7 bases, with 14 bases between the two germline ends. CDR3 length: 14 residues. Germline assignment: CDR1 MNHNS and CDR2 SASEGT. CDR3 protein: CASSEDRGRWEQYF. In nucleotides, the CDR3 is TGTGCCAGCAGTGAAGATAGAGGCCGCTGGGAGCAGTACTTC.

The gene calls are TRBV3-1 (or the pseudogene TRBV3-2) and TRBJ1-4; 10 nucleotides line up with TRBD1. There are 15 residues in the CDR3. In germline, CDR1 is LGHDT, CDR2 YNNKEL (reference sequence). V shed 4 bases and J 7 bases; nucleotides not matched to a gene: 6. The CDR3 DNA sequence: TGTGCCAGCAGCCTGCGGACAGGGGGTACTGAAAAACTGTTTTTT. Translating it yields CASSLRTGGTEKLFF.

In DNA form, the CDR3 reads TGCGCCAGCAGCTTAGCGGGGGGGCTAAACACAGATACGCAGTATTTT. Protein sequence: CASSLAGGLNTDTQYF. The chain joins TRBV5-1 to TRBJ2-3; 10 nucleotides agree with TRBD2. Germline assignment: CDR1 SGHRS and CDR2 YFSETQ. The CDR3 has 16 residues. Trimming removed 2 bases from V and 2 bases from J; junction bases left unmatched: 5.

This rearrangement joins TRBV9 to TRBJ1-3, with 9 bases fitting TRBD1. CDR3 size: 13 residues. Trimming at V came to 3 bases and at J to 8 bases, leaving 3 bases not matched to a gene. The germline CDR1 and CDR2 sequences are SGDLS and YYNGEE. The CDR3 loop reads CASSGGQGDTIYF. Written as DNA, the CDR3 is TGTGCCAGCAGCGGGGGACAGGGCGACACCATATATTTT.

This clone was seen a single time. The chain couples TRBV4-2 to TRBJ1-3, with unresolved D. The CDR3 extends over 16 amino acids. Germline lookup yields CDR1 LGHNA and CDR2 YNFKEQ. With 0 bases removed from V and 1 base from J, the gap between germline ends came to 10 bases. The CDR3 DNA reads TGTGCCAGCAGCCAAGATCTACGACAATCTGGAAACACCATATATTTT. Translated: CASSQDLRQSGNTIYF.

The rearrangement uses TRBV5-1 and TRBJ2-7; unclear D gene. Germline V gene sequence: CDR1 SGHRS, CDR2 YFSETQ. V was pared by 4 bases and J by 3 bases, with 14 bases between. The CDR3 totals 14 residues. CDR3 region: CASSETGPFYEQYF. The CDR3 bases are TGCGCCAGCAGCGAAACCGGGCCCTTCTACGAGCAGTACTTC.

This chain links TRBV19 with TRBJ2-2; no definite D call. V was trimmed by 7 bases and J by 2 bases, leaving 8 bases between them. CDR3 length: 13 amino acids. CDR1 is LNHDA and CDR2 is SQIVND in the germline V gene (reference sequence). As DNA, the CDR3 is TGTGCCAGTAAATTCAGAAACACCGGGGAGCTGTTTTTT. Its translation is CASKFRNTGELFF.

DNA of the CDR3: TGTGCCAGCAGATCGGGACTCCAAGCCAAAAACATTCAGTACTTC. It codes for CASRSGLQAKNIQYF. V gene TRBV2 combines with J gene TRBJ2-4; weak D call: TRBD2 (6 bases). The CDR3 totals 15 residues. Trimming stripped 6 bases from V and 0 bases from J, with 12 bases between. Germline V gene data show CDR1 as SNHLY and CDR2 as FYNNEI.

In its sample, this clone was seen once. The chain carries TRBV10-3 and TRBJ2-2; D could derive from TRBD1 or TRBD2 (6 bases each). Looked up from germline, CDR1 is ENHRY and CDR2 is SYGVKD. Deletions cut 0 bases from V and 7 bases from J, with 21 bases between. This CDR3 has 18 amino acids. In nucleotides, the CDR3 is TGTGCCATCAGTGAGTCCCCAGCGGGCAGGGGAAATGGCGGGGAGCTGTTTTTT. The encoded protein is CAISESPAGRGNGGELFF.

This clone came up a few times. The CDR3 nucleotides read TGTGCCAGCAGCACTAGAGGGGCCGGGGTCACAGATACGCAGTATTTT. Translating gives CASSTRGAGVTDTQYF. The chain links TRBV7-2 to TRBJ2-3; D possibly uses TRBD1 or TRBD2 (5 bases each). The CDR3 is 16 residues long. The V end lost 5 bases, the J end lost 2 bases, and 17 bases lay between the germline ends. CDR1 and CDR2 (germline): SGHTA, FQGNSA.

This chain joins TRBV6-5 and TRBJ2-7, with D possibly TRBD1 on 6 matching bases. Germline CDR1 and CDR2: MNHEY and SVGAGI. V lost 0 bases and J 6 bases, leaving 15 bases between the germline ends. This CDR3 is built from 15 residues. The CDR3 loop is CASSYSGHLPGEQYF. The CDR3 DNA is TGTGCCAGCAGTTACTCGGGACACCTCCCTGGCGAGCAGTACTTC.